The T cell receptor beta chain described here comes from a study of T cell responses to AZD1222 COVID-19 vaccine. This clone was found a few times. Its antigen remains unidentified. Findings and limits, study-wide: Repertoires were obtained solely post-peak T cell response. CD4 TCRs linked to vaccination spanned spike, dominating at 160-218 and 743-854.

This table comes from immunoSEQ multiplex PCR, and its TCRdb copy is limited to in-frame clones, with some not included. The profile shows roughly 120,000 clones, roughly nine tenths of them singletons. This clonotype was sampled from an adult in good health. Sample: peripheral blood, taken on day 0 of AZD1222 vaccination.

The CDR3 DNA reads TGCGCCAGCAGCTTAACAGGGGGCGATCAGCCCCAGCATTTT. Translating it yields CASSLTGGDQPQHF. The chain recombines TRBV5-1 with TRBJ1-5, with 9 bases fitting TRBD1. Trimming removed 2 bases from V and 5 bases from J; junction bases left unmatched: 2. Germline values: CDR1 SGHRS, CDR2 YFSETQ. The CDR3 extends over 14 amino acids.